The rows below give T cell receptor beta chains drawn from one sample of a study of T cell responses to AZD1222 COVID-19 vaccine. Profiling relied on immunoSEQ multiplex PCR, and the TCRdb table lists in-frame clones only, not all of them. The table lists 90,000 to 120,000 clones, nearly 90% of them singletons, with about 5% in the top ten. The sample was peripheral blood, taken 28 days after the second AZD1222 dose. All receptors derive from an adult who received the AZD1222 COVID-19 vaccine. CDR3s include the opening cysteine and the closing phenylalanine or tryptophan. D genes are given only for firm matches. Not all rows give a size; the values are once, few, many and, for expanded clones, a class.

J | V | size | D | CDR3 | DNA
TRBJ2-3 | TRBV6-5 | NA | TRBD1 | CASRYGTGVFTDTQYF | TGTGCCAGCAGGTACGGAACAGGGGTCTTCACAGATACGCAGTATTTT
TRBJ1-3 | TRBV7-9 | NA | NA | CASITRGNGNTIYF | TGTGCCAGCATTACCAGGGGAAATGGAAACACCATATATTTT
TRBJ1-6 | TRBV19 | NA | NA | CASSMGDSPLHF | TGTGCCAGTAGTATGGGGGATTCACCCCTCCACTTT
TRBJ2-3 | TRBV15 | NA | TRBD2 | CATSRTSGGADTQYF | TGTGCCACCAGCAGGACTAGCGGGGGGGCAGATACGCAGTATTTT
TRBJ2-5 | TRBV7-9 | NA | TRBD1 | CASSLRTGVSETQYF | TGTGCCAGCAGCTTAAGGACAGGGGTGTCAGAGACCCAGTACTTC
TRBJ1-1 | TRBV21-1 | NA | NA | CASNVGTGGIVCTEAFF | TGTGCCAGCAACGTCGGGACAGGGGGCATTGTTTGCACTGAAGCTTTCTTT
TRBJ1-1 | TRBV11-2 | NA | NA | CASSLEKAFF | TGTGCCAGCAGCTTAGAGAAGGCTTTCTTT
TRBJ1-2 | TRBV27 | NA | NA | CASSLYLEGGYTF | TGTGCCAGCAGTTTATACCTGGAAGGTGGCTACACCTTC
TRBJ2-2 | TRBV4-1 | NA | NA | CASSQADRLTGELFF | TGCGCCAGCAGCCAAGCCGACAGGCTGACCGGGGAGCTGTTTTTT
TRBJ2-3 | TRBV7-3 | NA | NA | CASSLTVGVTDTQYF | TGTGCCAGCAGCTTAACAGTGGGGGTAACAGATACGCAGTATTTT
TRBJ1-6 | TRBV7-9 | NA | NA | CASSLESGLNSPLHF | TGTGCCAGCAGCTTAGAATCAGGGCTTAATTCACCCCTCCACTTT
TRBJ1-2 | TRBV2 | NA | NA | CASSEVQAKGYTF | TGTGCCAGCAGTGAAGTCCAGGCGAAAGGCTACACCTTC
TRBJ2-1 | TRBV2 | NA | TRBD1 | CASSRDRSSYNEQFF | TGTGCCAGCAGCCGGGACAGGAGCTCCTACAATGAGCAGTTCTTC
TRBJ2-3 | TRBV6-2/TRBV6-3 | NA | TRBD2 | CASSYPSGGWSDTQYF | TGTGCCAGCAGTTACCCTAGCGGGGGGTGGTCAGATACGCAGTATTTT
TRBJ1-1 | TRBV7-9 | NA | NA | CASSLVGRSNTEAFF | TGTGCCAGCAGCTTGGTGGGCCGGTCCAACACTGAAGCTTTCTTT
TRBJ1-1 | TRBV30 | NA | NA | CAWGRQGNTEAFF | TGTGCCTGGGGGAGGCAGGGGAACACTGAAGCTTTCTTT
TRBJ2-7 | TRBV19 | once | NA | CASSMSQGGDYEQYF | TGTGCCAGTAGTATGAGCCAGGGGGGAGACTACGAGCAGTACTTC
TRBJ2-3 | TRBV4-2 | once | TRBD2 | CASSQVERGGTDTQYF | TGTGCCAGCAGCCAAGTTGAGCGGGGGGGCACAGATACGCAGTATTTT
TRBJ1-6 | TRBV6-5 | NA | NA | CASRGLMRGDSPLHF | TGTGCCAGCAGGGGGCTGATGAGAGGGGACTCACCCCTCCACTTT
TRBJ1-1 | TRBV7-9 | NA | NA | CASSFPGQENTEAFF | TGTGCCAGCAGCTTCCCGGGACAAGAGAACACTGAAGCTTTCTTT
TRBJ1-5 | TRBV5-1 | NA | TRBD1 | CASSLGQGSNQPQHF | TGCGCCAGCAGCTTAGGACAGGGAAGCAATCAGCCCCAGCATTTT
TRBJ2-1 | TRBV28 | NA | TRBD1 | CASSRTRDRGTNEQFF | TGTGCCAGCAGTCGGACCCGGGACAGGGGCACCAATGAGCAGTTCTTC
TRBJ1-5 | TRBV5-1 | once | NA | CASSAGTTSNQPQHF | TGCGCCAGCAGCGCCGGGACTACTAGCAATCAGCCCCAGCATTTT
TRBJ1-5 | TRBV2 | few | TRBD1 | CASRGTGTNQPQHF | TGTGCCAGCAGAGGGACAGGAACCAATCAGCCCCAGCATTTT
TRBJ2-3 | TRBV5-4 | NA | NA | CASSLRGTYTEADTQYF | TGTGCCAGCAGCTTGCGGGGGACCTACACGGAGGCAGATACGCAGTATTTT
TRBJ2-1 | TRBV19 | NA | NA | CASSLLLGGSYNEQFF | TGTGCCAGTAGCCTATTGTTGGGGGGCTCCTACAATGAGCAGTTCTTC
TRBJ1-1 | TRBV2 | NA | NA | CASNSGTKGEAFF | TGTGCCAGCAATTCAGGGACAAAGGGTGAAGCTTTCTTT
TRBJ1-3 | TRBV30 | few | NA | CAWYPGSSGNTIYF | TGTGCCTGGTATCCGGGGAGCTCTGGAAACACCATATATTTT
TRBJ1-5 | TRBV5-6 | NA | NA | CASSLGVLDQPQHF | TGTGCCAGCAGCTTGGGGGTACTTGATCAGCCCCAGCATTTT
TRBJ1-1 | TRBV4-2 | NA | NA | CASSQQALTPMNTEAFF | TGTGCCAGCAGCCAACAGGCATTGACGCCTATGAACACTGAAGCTTTCTTT
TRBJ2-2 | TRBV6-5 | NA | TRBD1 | CASSYGTGGSTGELFF | TGTGCCAGCAGTTACGGGACAGGGGGAAGCACCGGGGAGCTGTTTTTT
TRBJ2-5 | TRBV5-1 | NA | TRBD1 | CASSLVTGGVQTQYF | TGCGCCAGCAGCTTGGTGACAGGGGGCGTACAGACCCAGTACTTC
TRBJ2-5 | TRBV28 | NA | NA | CASSLGLVRVGETQYF | TGTGCCAGCAGTTTAGGGCTAGTCCGTGTTGGAGAGACCCAGTACTTC
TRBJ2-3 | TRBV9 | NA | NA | CASSGGLDTDTQYF | TGTGCCAGCAGCGGAGGGCTGGACACAGATACGCAGTATTTT